One sample yielded the 27 T cell receptor beta chains listed below, sequenced in a study of T-cell memory formation after mild COVID-19 (dated by TCRdb to the early 2020s). Libraries were constructed by 5' RACE. Sequencing was carried out with an Illumina NovaSeq 6000. Using fastp trimming at Q25 and MiXCR clonotype assembly, TCRdb reanalyzed the public sequencing data and kept in-frame beta chains. Every entry covers one CDR3 protein and lists the most common genes and DNA from its rows. In all, the sample holds roughly 400,000 distinct CDR3 sequences, and 15% to 20% of those were seen once. The ten top clones hold around a fifth of the sample. Sequences were obtained from PBMCs or a T cell subset sorted from them (not recorded which). The receptors originated from a man aged 18 to 30 who had mild COVID-19 (a few samples of this study predate the infection). The sample titles of this study are shuffled in the database, so cell type and time point are left out; the donor was told from shared clones.

The chain links TRBV7-2 to TRBJ2-4; 8 bases are shared with TRBD1. CDR1 and CDR2 from the germline V gene are SGHTA and FQGNSA. The CDR3 is 14 amino acids. V lost 5 bases and J lost 14; bases outside the gene matches: 14. CDR3 sequence (DNA): TGTGCCAGCAGCCGAGGACAGGGCGCATTTATTGAGTACTTC. Translated: CASSRGQGAFIEYF.

J is TRBJ2-2 and V is TRBV5-1; D ambiguous. The CDR3 is 12 residues long. The V and J ends lost 5 bases and 8 bases respectively, with 10 bases between them. In germline, CDR1 is SGHRS, CDR2 YFSETQ. CDR3 nucleotide sequence: TGCGCCAGCAGGGTGTTCTCGGGGGAGCTGTTTTTT. Translated, it gives CASRVFSGELFF.

Only a few counts were recorded for this clonotype. J is TRBJ2-3 and V is TRBV5-1, with 9 nucleotides matching TRBD2. CDR1 is SGHRS and CDR2 is YFSETQ in the germline V gene. The CDR3 totals 13 residues. V lost 3 bases and J lost 6; bases outside the gene matches: 2. The CDR3 is CASSSAGGDTQYF. CDR3 DNA sequence: TGCGCCAGCAGCTCCGCGGGGGGGGATACGCAGTATTTT.

This clonotype has only a few counts. The chain uses TRBV28 and TRBJ2-1, with a weak D call TRBD1 (6 bases). The germline V gene encodes CDR1 MDHEN and CDR2 SYDVKM. The V end was cut by 5 bases, the J end by 9 bases, with 26 bases between. This CDR3 contains 17 residues. This CDR3 reads CASSTLFTQGKAGEQFF. CDR3 coding DNA: TGTGCCAGCAGTACGCTTTTTACGCAGGGGAAGGCGGGTGAGCAGTTCTTC.

This clonotype has a handful of counts. The chain's CDR3 is CAIRETFTDTQYF. CDR3 nucleotides: TGTGCCATCAGAGAAACCTTCACAGATACGCAGTATTTT. This chain links TRBV10-3 with TRBJ2-3; D is ambiguous. Trimming pared 6 bases from V and 2 bases from J, leaving 9 bases between. Germline V gives CDR1 ENHRY, CDR2 SYGVKD. CDR3 length equals 13 residues.

The table lists this clonotype with a few counts. This chain uses TRBV5-1 with TRBJ1-1; D possibly corresponds to TRBD1 (5 bases). The germline V gene has CDR1 SGHRS and CDR2 YFSETQ. This CDR3 has 14 amino acids. The ends were cut back, 0 bases at V and 5 bases at J, with 11 bases in the middle. CDR3 loop: CASSLVGEGTEAFF. The CDR3 DNA reads TGCGCCAGCAGCTTGGTAGGGGAGGGGACTGAAGCTTTCTTT.

This clonotype was seen a handful of times. The gene calls are TRBV5-1 and TRBJ2-7; 7 positions agree with TRBD1. Germline lookup yields CDR1 SGHRS and CDR2 YFSETQ. J was trimmed by 3 bases and V by 5 bases; bases with no gene match: 14. The CDR3 extends over 16 amino acids. Written as DNA, the CDR3 is TGCGCCAGCAGTCCTGCCGGGACAGACCATTACTACGAGCAGTACTTC. It yields the protein CASSPAGTDHYYEQYF.

The rearrangement links TRBV3-1 to TRBJ1-5, with 9 bases aligning to TRBD1. The V segment lost 3 bases and the J segment 3 bases; nucleotides outside the gene matches: 6. The CDR3 spans 16 residues. Germline loops: CDR1 LGHDT, CDR2 YNNKEL (reference sequence). As DNA, the CDR3 is TGTGCCAGCAGCCAGACCGGGACAGGGATCAATCAGCCCCAGCATTTT. Its translation is CASSQTGTGINQPQHF.

The rearrangement uses TRBV5-1 and TRBJ1-5; D unresolved. The CDR3 consists of 13 residues. With 2 bases removed from V and 8 bases from J, the gap between germline ends came to 11 bases. Germline lookup yields CDR1 SGHRS and CDR2 YFSETQ. The CDR3, as DNA: TGCGCCAGCAGCTTTTCCCCTGATAAGCCCCAGCATTTT. As protein: CASSFSPDKPQHF.

This clonotype was seen a handful of times. CDR3 region: CASSVAPGGAGETQYF. The CDR3 DNA reads TGTGCCAGCAGCGTAGCACCCGGGGGGGCCGGAGAGACCCAGTACTTC. J is TRBJ2-5 and V is TRBV9; 8 nucleotides line up with TRBD2. V lost 0 bases, J lost 4 bases, and 8 bases stayed unmatched. CDR3 length equals 16 residues. Germline V CDR1 and CDR2: SGDLS, YYNGEE. The complete variable domain, with remaining parts taken from reference TRBV9 and TRBJ2-5, reads DSGVTQTPKHLITATGQRVTLRCSPRSGDLSVYWYQQSLDQGLQFLIQYYNGEERAKGNILERFSAQQFPDLHSELNLSSLELGDSALYFCASSVAPGGAGETQYFGPGTRLLVL.

This rearrangement joins TRBV6-2 or TRBV6-3 to TRBJ1-1, with 8 bases that match TRBD1. V gave up 6 bases and J gave up 1 base; unmatched junction bases: 16. Germline V gene data show CDR1 as MNHEY and CDR2 as SVGEGT. CDR3 size: 18 residues. Here the CDR3 reads CASSRRDTGTGENTEAFF. The CDR3 nucleotides read TGTGCCAGCAGCCGACGGGACACCGGGACAGGAGAGAACACTGAAGCTTTCTTT.

The table lists this clonotype with a few counts. The chain carries TRBV6-2 or TRBV6-3 and TRBJ1-2; D remains unclear. The CDR3 is 13 amino acids. Germline V lookup: CDR1 MNHEY, CDR2 SVGEGT. Trimming removed 6 bases at V and 8 bases at J, with 16 bases between. CDR3 in DNA: TGTGCCAGCAGCATCATACAAAGAGGCGGCTACACCTTC. Its translation: CASSIIQRGGYTF.

This clonotype was seen only a few times. V is TRBV5-1 and J is TRBJ1-1, with D possibly TRBD1 on 6 matching bases. There are 14 residues in the CDR3. V was cut by 0 bases and J by 5 bases, with 11 bases left in between. Germline CDR1 SGHRS, CDR2 YFSETQ. The CDR3 DNA reads TGCGCCAGCAGCTTGGCAGAGGGGGGAACTGAAGCTTTCTTT. Translated: CASSLAEGGTEAFF.

This clonotype was counted a few times. CDR3 sequence reads: CASSQVSRIQYF. The CDR3 nucleotides are TGTGCCAGCAGCCAAGTTAGCCGCATTCAGTACTTC. This chain connects TRBV3-1 to TRBJ2-4, with D hard to call. V gave up 1 base and J gave up 9 bases, with 7 bases separating them. This CDR3 spans 12 amino acids. The germline gives CDR1 LGHDT, CDR2 YNNKEL (reference sequence).

The chain joins TRBV6-1 to TRBJ2-7; a possible D gene is TRBD2 (5 bases). Germline CDR1 reads MNHNS; CDR2 reads SASEGT. This CDR3 region has 15 residues. Trimming removed 8 bases from V and 2 bases from J, with 19 bases in between. CDR3 DNA sequence: TGTGCCAGCTCAAAGGACTTCTCTAACGCCTACGAGCAGTACTTC. This codes for CASSKDFSNAYEQYF.

This chain links TRBV12-3 or TRBV12-4 with TRBJ1-5; D might be TRBD1 (5 bases). This CDR3 has 16 amino acids. Trimming removed 1 base from V and 1 base from J, with 11 bases in between. Written as DNA, the CDR3 is TGTGCCAGCAGTTTAGGGTGGGGGGGGAGCAATCAGCCCCAGCATTTT. Its protein product is CASSLGWGGSNQPQHF.

As concerns this clonotype: A much larger clone is a single base away; this may be a read error. The CDR3 sequence: CASSLDGIDSPIHF. CDR3 DNA sequence: TGCGCCAGCAGCCTAGACGGAATTGATTCACCCATCCACTTT. The V call is TRBV5-1, the J call TRBJ1-6; D remains ambiguous. Germline lookup yields CDR1 SGHRS and CDR2 YFSETQ. CDR3 length: 14 residues.

The chain is built from TRBV7-3 and TRBJ2-3; a possible D gene is TRBD2 (5 bases). Germline CDR1 is SGHTA and CDR2 is FQGTGA. The CDR3 loop spans 13 amino acids. The V gene lost 5 bases and the J gene lost 9 bases, with 15 bases spanning the gap. The CDR3 region is CASSGVEGSTQYF. As DNA, the CDR3 is TGTGCCAGCAGCGGGGTAGAGGGCAGCACGCAGTATTTT.

This clonotype appeared a few times. This chain connects TRBV2 to TRBJ1-1, with D possibly matching TRBD1 (5 bases). V lost 7 bases to trimming and J lost 0 bases, with 9 bases between them. The CDR3 is 13 residues long. Germline V gene lookup returns CDR1 SNHLY and CDR2 FYNNEI. The CDR3 sequence is CASNTGVNTEAFF. The CDR3 region has the DNA TGTGCCAGCAACACAGGTGTGAACACTGAAGCTTTCTTT. Combining the CDR3 with reference TRBV2 and TRBJ1-1 gives the whole variable domain EPEVTQTPSHQVTQMGQEVILRCVPISNHLYFYWYRQILGQKVEFLVSFYNNEISEKSEIFDDQFSVERPDGSNFTLKIRSTKLEDSAMYFCASNTGVNTEAFFGQGTRLTVV.

The chain has TRBV7-9 and TRBJ2-7; 10 nucleotides line up with TRBD2. The CDR3 totals 15 residues. In germline, CDR1 is SEHNR, CDR2 FQNEAQ (reference sequence). Trimming at V came to 6 bases and at J to 2 bases, leaving 7 bases not matched to a gene. The CDR3 DNA follows: TGTGCCAGCAGACCCGCACTAGCGGGGCCCTACGAGCAGTACTTC. Its translation: CASRPALAGPYEQYF.

This clonotype has just one count. This rearrangement joins TRBV6-2 or TRBV6-3 to TRBJ2-5; no clear D gene. Between the trimmed V and J ends, which lost 6 bases and 5 bases, there was a span of 10 bases. The CDR3 extends over 12 amino acids. Germline CDR1 MNHEY, CDR2 SVGEGT. The CDR3 loop is CASSTFLETQYF. DNA of the CDR3: TGTGCCAGCAGCACCTTCTTGGAGACCCAGTACTTC.

There are a few counts of this clonotype. The gene calls are TRBV5-6 and TRBJ2-7; D assignment may be TRBD1 or TRBD2 (5 bases each). This CDR3 is 15 amino acids long. Trimming pared 3 bases from V and 2 bases from J, leaving 15 bases between. CDR1 and CDR2 (germline): SGHDT, YYEEEE. CDR3 nucleotide sequence: TGTGCCAGCAGCTCGACCGGGACGGTCGCCTACGAGCAGTACTTC. Protein product: CASSSTGTVAYEQYF.

V is TRBV27 and J is TRBJ2-3, with 8 positions matching TRBD2. V lost 4 bases to trimming and J lost 8 bases; unmatched junction nucleotides: 8. The CDR3 consists of 14 residues. Germline V gene sequence: CDR1 MNHEY, CDR2 SMNVEV (reference sequence). CDR3 coding DNA: TGTGCCAGCAGTTCAATGTCAAGCGGGGGTACGCAGTATTTT. It is translated as CASSSMSSGGTQYF.

V and J are TRBV7-2 and TRBJ2-3; D gene unclear. Germline values: CDR1 SGHTA, CDR2 FQGNSA. This CDR3 region has 12 residues. V dropped 5 bases and J dropped 6 bases, with 9 bases sitting between them. This chain's CDR3 is CASSTYGDTQYF. CDR3 DNA: TGTGCCAGCAGCACTTACGGGGATACGCAGTATTTT.

The chain combines TRBV15 with TRBJ1-1; D is possibly TRBD1 (5 bases). The CDR3 contains 12 residues. CDR1 LNHNV and CDR2 YYDKDF come from the germline V gene (reference sequence). The V gene lost 0 bases and the J gene lost 11 bases, with 10 bases spanning the gap. The CDR3: CATSRDLRGAFF. CDR3 DNA sequence: TGTGCCACCAGCAGAGATCTGCGGGGGGCTTTCTTT. The whole variable domain, filled in from reference TRBV15 and TRBJ1-1, reads DAMVIQNPRYQVTQFGKPVTLSCSQTLNHNVMYWYQQKSSQAPKLLFHYYDKDFNNEADTPDNFQSRRPNTSFCFLDIRSPGLGDTAMYLCATSRDLRGAFFGQGTRLTVV.

This sequence joins TRBV20-1 and TRBJ1-2; D uncertain. This CDR3 spans 15 amino acids. Between the trimmed V and J ends, which lost 1 base and 4 bases, there was a span of 16 bases. Germline V gives CDR1 DFQATT, CDR2 SNEGSKA (reference sequence). CDR3 in amino acids: CSARGVPEQSYGYTF. CDR3 DNA sequence: TGCAGTGCTAGAGGAGTTCCTGAACAGTCCTATGGCTACACCTTC.

This clonotype was found a few times. This chain links TRBV3-1 with TRBJ2-7, with D uncertain. The CDR3 length is 13 residues. Trimming removed 0 bases from V and 6 bases from J, with 9 bases in between. The V gene's germline CDR1 is LGHDT and CDR2 YNNKEL (reference sequence). The CDR3 protein is CASSQELGREQYF. The CDR3 nucleotides read TGTGCCAGCAGCCAAGAACTCGGCCGCGAGCAGTACTTC.